This T cell receptor beta chain was captured in a study of beta chain features in type 1 diabetes. Of the isolated RNA, all was reverse transcribed, and so the sequenced material was expressed TCRB transcripts. The assay was immunoSEQ multiplex PCR, and TCRdb's table has in-frame clones only and misses some. The sample lists some 900,000 clones; roughly 15% were seen once. The source is a woman between 18 and 30 years old in good health. Sequencing was done on a sample of naive CD4+ T cells from blood.

The CDR3 here is CASSLYRGQNTEAFF. In nucleotides, the CDR3 is TGTGCCAGCAGCTTGTACAGGGGGCAGAACACTGAAGCTTTCTTT. V and J are TRBV11-2 and TRBJ1-1, with 9 bases aligning to TRBD1. From germline, CDR1 is SGHAT and CDR2 FQNNGV. Trimming took 3 bases from V and 1 from J; bases not matched to a gene: 3. The CDR3 has 15 amino acids.